The 32 T cell receptor beta chains given below trace back to one sample, sequenced in a study of cytomegalovirus exposure and HLA in healthy donors. The PCR employed 60 Vbeta primers together with 13 Jbeta primers. TCRdb keeps only in-frame clones here, not all; method: immunoSEQ multiplex PCR. Among about 120,000 clones listed, 60% to 85% were seen once. The sequenced material came from PBMCs. The origin of the receptors is a middle-aged woman in good health and CMV-seropositive.

V and J are TRBV27 and TRBJ1-5, with unresolved D. With 3 bases removed from V and 5 bases from J, the gap between germline ends came to 8 bases. This CDR3 is 13 amino acids long. Germline values: CDR1 MNHEY, CDR2 SMNVEV (reference sequence). Here the CDR3 reads CASSFRGDQPQHF. CDR3 coding DNA: TGTGCCAGCAGTTTCCGAGGCGATCAGCCCCAGCATTTT.

This chain joins TRBV5-4 and TRBJ1-1, with TRBD1 as a possible D gene (5 bases). Trimming shortened V by 3 bases and J by 2 bases, and 14 bases separated the two germline ends. This CDR3 contains 15 residues. CDR1 is SGHNT and CDR2 is YYREEE in the germline V gene (reference sequence). CDR3 nucleotide sequence: TGTGCCAGCAGCTCGAACAGGTCCCCTAACACTGAAGCTTTCTTT. Translating it yields CASSSNRSPNTEAFF.

This clone was recorded a few times. DNA of the CDR3: TGTGCCAGCAGCCTAAGGACAGCCACTAATGAAAAACTGTTTTTT. It is translated as CASSLRTATNEKLFF. The V and J genes are TRBV5-6 and TRBJ1-4; a possible D gene is TRBD1 (6 bases). This CDR3 contains 15 residues. Trimming pared 4 bases from V and 2 bases from J, leaving 12 bases between. Germline lookup yields CDR1 SGHDT and CDR2 YYEEEE.

The chain links TRBV5-1 to TRBJ2-5, with TRBD2 as a possible D gene (5 bases). The CDR3 extends over 13 amino acids. V was clipped by 2 bases and J by 4 bases, with 9 bases between them. Germline lookup yields CDR1 SGHRS and CDR2 YFSETQ. CDR3 in DNA: TGCGCCAGCAGCTTTGGCGCGGGAGAGACCCAGTACTTC. Translating gives CASSFGAGETQYF.

The gene calls are TRBV11-2 and TRBJ2-6; tentatively, D is TRBD1 (5 bases). This CDR3 is built from 17 residues. Germline CDR1 and CDR2: SGHAT and FQNNGV. V was pared by 8 bases and J by 5 bases, with 22 bases between. The DNA for the CDR3 is TGTGCCAGCTCCCAGGGAAAGGGGTCTCTTAGGGCCAACGTCCTGACTTTC. As protein: CASSQGKGSLRANVLTF. Supplemented by reference TRBV11-2 and TRBJ2-6, the full variable domain reads EAGVAQSPRYKIIEKRQSVAFWCNPISGHATLYWYQQILGQGPKLLIQFQNNGVVDDSQLPKDRFSAERLKGVDSTLKIQPAKLEDSAVYLCASSQGKGSLRANVLTFGAGSRLTVL.

The chain is built from TRBV7-9 and TRBJ2-1, with 13 nucleotides matching TRBD2. Per germline, CDR1 SEHNR and CDR2 FQNEAQ (reference sequence). V shed 4 bases and J 6 bases; nucleotides not matched to a gene: 12. The CDR3 is 18 amino acids. The DNA of the CDR3 is TGTGCCAGCAGCTACCGTCCGTTACTAGCGGGAGGGCCCAATGAGCAGTTCTTC. Translated, it gives CASSYRPLLAGGPNEQFF.

The V and J genes are TRBV5-1 and TRBJ2-2, with D possibly TRBD2 on 7 matching bases. The CDR3 extends over 15 amino acids. V was shortened by 3 bases and J by 1 base, with 10 bases between the two germline ends. The germline gives CDR1 SGHRS, CDR2 YFSETQ. This CDR3 reads CASSWGGQNTGELFF. The DNA for the CDR3 is TGCGCCAGCAGCTGGGGGGGGCAGAACACCGGGGAGCTGTTTTTT.

The chain combines TRBV5-1 with TRBJ1-1; TRBD1 is a possible D gene (6 bases). Per the germline V gene, CDR1 is SGHRS and CDR2 is YFSETQ. The CDR3 is made up of 16 amino acids. V was trimmed by 0 bases and J by 0 bases, leaving 12 bases between them. CDR3 sequence: CASSLVGATMNTEAFF. As DNA, the CDR3 is TGCGCCAGCAGCTTGGTGGGGGCCACCATGAACACTGAAGCTTTCTTT. Based on the CDR3 plus reference TRBV5-1 and TRBJ1-1, the full variable domain is KAGVTQTPRYLIKTRGQQVTLSCSPISGHRSVSWYQQTPGQGLQFLFEYFSETQRNKGNFPGRFSGRQFSNSRSEMNVSTLELGDSALYLCASSLVGATMNTEAFFGQGTRLTVV.

The rearrangement links TRBV15 to TRBJ1-5; 8 bases map to TRBD1. The CDR3 loop spans 16 amino acids. The trim removed 2 bases at V and 6 bases at J, leaving 9 bases unmatched. The germline V gene encodes CDR1 LNHNV and CDR2 YYDKDF (reference sequence). The CDR3 spells CATSRLETGASQPQHF. DNA of the CDR3: TGTGCCACCAGCAGACTCGAGACAGGGGCTAGTCAGCCCCAGCATTTT.

The genes are TRBV2 and TRBJ1-4; possibly TRBD1 for D (6 bases). The V end was cut by 2 bases, the J end by 4 bases, with 8 bases between. The CDR3 covers 14 residues. Germline CDR1 reads SNHLY; CDR2 reads FYNNEI. This CDR3 reads CASSELDSNEKLFF. CDR3 sequence (DNA): TGTGCCAGCAGTGAATTGGACAGTAATGAAAAACTGTTTTTT.

The chain is built from TRBV7-2 and TRBJ2-1; unclear D gene. V lost 5 bases, J lost 3 bases, and 14 bases lay in between. The CDR3 is 15 amino acids. Germline CDR1 SGHTA, CDR2 FQGNSA. The CDR3 DNA reads TGTGCCAGCAGCAAGGAGTCTGAGGTCTACAATGAGCAGTTCTTC. As protein: CASSKESEVYNEQFF.

This chain uses TRBV15 with TRBJ1-5; 7 bases map to TRBD1. V lost 1 base, J lost 2 bases, and 11 bases stayed unmatched. Germline V CDR1 and CDR2: LNHNV, YYDKDF (reference sequence). This CDR3 spans 18 amino acids. CDR3 DNA: TGTGCCACCAGCAGAGGCTCAAATACAGGGGACGGCAATCAGCCCCAGCATTTT. Protein product: CATSRGSNTGDGNQPQHF.

The rearrangement joins TRBV6-5 to TRBJ1-2; 7 bases align to TRBD1. V dropped 6 bases and J dropped 4; count of bases not matched to a gene: 11. This CDR3 comprises 15 residues. Looked up from germline, CDR1 is MNHEY and CDR2 is SVGAGI. Written as DNA, the CDR3 is TGTGCCAGCAGGCTCCGGGACAGAGCCTTCTATGGCTACACCTTC. Translating it yields CASRLRDRAFYGYTF.

This chain joins TRBV14 and TRBJ2-2; 10 bases align to TRBD1. V lost 4 bases, J lost 2 bases, and 4 bases stayed unmatched. Germline loops: CDR1 SGHDN, CDR2 FVKESK. The CDR3 extends over 16 amino acids. CDR3 coding DNA: TGTGCCAGCAGCCGGACAGGGGGACTAAACACCGGGGAGCTGTTTTTT. Its protein is CASSRTGGLNTGELFF.

The rearrangement joins TRBV7-9 to TRBJ1-1; D not resolved. The CDR3 spans 12 residues. Germline-derived CDR1 and CDR2 are SEHNR and FQNEAQ (reference sequence). The germline V and J ends were trimmed by 2 bases and 4 bases, with 5 bases remaining between them. Written as DNA, the CDR3 is TGTGCCAGCAGCTTACCTCCCACTGAAGCTTTCTTT. Its translation: CASSLPPTEAFF.

The gene calls are TRBV6-1 and TRBJ2-7, with 9 bases that match TRBD1. V lost 2 bases and J lost 3; bases outside the gene matches: 2. Germline assignment: CDR1 MNHNS and CDR2 SASEGT. This CDR3 region has 14 residues. The CDR3 DNA sequence: TGTGCCAGCAGTGAACAGGGACAGGGCTACGAGCAGTACTTC. Its translation: CASSEQGQGYEQYF.

This clone came up once. The chain has TRBV4-2 and TRBJ2-7, with TRBD2 matching 8 bases. The CDR3 contains 17 residues. CDR1 LGHNA and CDR2 YNFKEQ come from the germline V gene. The trim removed 3 bases at V and 2 bases at J, leaving 12 bases unmatched. The CDR3 coding sequence is TGTGCCAGCAGCCATCCACCCGAGGCGGGGGGTCCCTACGAGCAGTACTTC. The encoded protein is CASSHPPEAGGPYEQYF.

This clone was observed a handful of times. This chain connects TRBV5-6 to TRBJ2-4, with D perhaps TRBD2 (5 bases). CDR3 size: 16 residues. Trimming shortened V by 2 bases and J by 7 bases, and 19 bases separated the two germline ends. The V gene's germline CDR1 is SGHDT and CDR2 YYEEEE. The CDR3 nucleotides read TGTGCCAGCAGCTTATTAGGACTTCTAGCCGGGAACATTCAGTACTTC. Translation: CASSLLGLLAGNIQYF.

This clone has only a few counts. The CDR3 reads CASSRNRDTEAFF. The CDR3 DNA sequence: TGTGCCTCCTCTCGTAACAGGGACACTGAAGCTTTCTTT. The rearrangement uses TRBV30 and TRBJ1-1; TRBD1 is a possible D gene (6 bases). The CDR3 has 13 amino acids. Germline CDR1 is GTSNPN and CDR2 is SVGIG (reference sequence). Trimming removed 7 bases from V and 3 bases from J, with 15 bases in between. The variable domain in full, completed from reference TRBV30 and TRBJ1-1, reads SQTIHQWPATLVQPVGSPLSLECTVEGTSNPNLYWYRQAAGRGLQLLFYSVGIGQISSEVPQNLSASRPQDRQFILSSKKLLLSDSGFYLCASSRNRDTEAFFGQGTRLTVV.

The V and J genes are TRBV25-1 and TRBJ2-7; D possibly corresponds to TRBD2 (5 bases). The CDR3 length is 14 residues. CDR1 and CDR2 (germline): MGHDK, SYGVNS. V lost 1 base, J lost 2 bases, and 9 bases lay in between. The CDR3 here is CASSEFEGTYEQYF. As DNA, the CDR3 is TGTGCCAGCAGTGAATTTGAGGGAACCTACGAGCAGTACTTC.

In DNA form, the CDR3 reads TGTGCCAGCAGCTTTGGACAGGGGGCTCGGAACACTGAAGCTTTCTTT. This gives the protein CASSFGQGARNTEAFF. The chain is built from TRBV9 and TRBJ1-1, with 11 positions matching TRBD1. The junction had 6 bases not matched to a gene; V was cut back by 4 bases and J by 1 base. Germline lookup yields CDR1 SGDLS and CDR2 YYNGEE. The CDR3 extends over 16 amino acids.

CDR3 bases: TGTGCCAGCTCACCAAACACAGTGGTCTCTGGAAACACCATATATTTT. This translates into CASSPNTVVSGNTIYF. This rearrangement joins TRBV18 to TRBJ1-3; D gene unclear. The CDR3 is made up of 16 amino acids. The ends were cut back, 2 bases at V and 0 bases at J, with 11 bases in the middle. Looked up from germline, CDR1 is KGHSH and CDR2 is LQKENI.

This chain connects TRBV7-2 to TRBJ1-1; D call uncertain. The germline gives CDR1 SGHTA, CDR2 FQGNSA. Trimming pared 1 base from V and 3 bases from J, leaving 12 bases between. This CDR3 comprises 15 residues. The CDR3 region has the DNA TGTGCCAGCAGCTTAGAAGCGGGGTGGGACACTGAAGCTTTCTTT. It yields the protein CASSLEAGWDTEAFF. The full variable domain, rest sourced from reference TRBV7-2 and TRBJ1-1, is GAGVSQSPSNKVTEKGKDVELRCDPISGHTALYWYRQSLGQGLEFLIYFQGNSAPDKSGLPSDRFSAERTGGSVSTLTIQRTQQEDSAVYLCASSLEAGWDTEAFFGQGTRLTVV.

The rearrangement links TRBV6-1 to TRBJ2-3; D remains unclear. Trimming cost V 8 bases and J 0 bases, with 12 bases left between them. The CDR3 has 14 residues. Germline lookup yields CDR1 MNHNS and CDR2 SASEGT. CDR3 nucleotide sequence: TGTGCCAGCTTGCGAGCGCCTAGCACAGATACGCAGTATTTT. This encodes CASLRAPSTDTQYF.

The CDR3 protein is CASSPVGAGTQYF. CDR3 nucleotides: TGTGCCAGCAGCCCGGTGGGCGCTGGTACGCAGTATTTT. V gene TRBV7-2 combines with J gene TRBJ2-3; D gene unclear. CDR3 length: 13 residues. V lost 5 bases, J lost 8 bases, and 14 bases lay in between. In germline, CDR1 is SGHTA, CDR2 FQGNSA.

This clone was counted only a few times. An end of the junction differs from the germline gene, which may be a read error. The rearrangement uses TRBV14 and TRBJ2-6; 12 bases fit TRBD1. The CDR3 loop spans 20 amino acids. Germline-derived CDR1 and CDR2 are SGHDN and FVKESK. The CDR3 here is CASSLEGPGQGASGANVLPF. CDR3 nucleotides: TGTGCCAGCAGCCTCGAAGGCCCGGGACAGGGGGCTTCTGGGGCCAACGTCCTGCCTTTC.

The genes are TRBV14 and TRBJ2-5; D may be TRBD1 (5 bases). CDR3 length equals 13 residues. Trimming left V 1 base short and J 4 bases short, with 7 bases between. Germline V lookup: CDR1 SGHDN, CDR2 FVKESK. The DNA for the CDR3 is TGTGCCAGCAGCCAAGGAAGGGGAGAGACCCAGTACTTC. Its protein is CASSQGRGETQYF.

There are a few counts of this clone. The chain is built from TRBV28 and TRBJ1-2; tentatively, D is TRBD1 (6 bases). CDR1 and CDR2 (germline): MDHEN, SYDVKM. The CDR3 sequence is 12 residues long. The V end lost 7 bases, the J end lost 7 bases, and 13 bases lay between the germline ends. This CDR3 reads CASNGGLFGYTF. In nucleotides, the CDR3 is TGTGCCAGCAACGGGGGGCTTTTTGGCTACACCTTC.

V usage is TRBV30 and J usage is TRBJ2-7, with 14 positions matching TRBD2. The CDR3 runs to 16 residues. With 2 bases clipped from V and 5 bases from J, the junction kept 8 bases outside the gene matches. Germline CDR1 and CDR2: GTSNPN and SVGIG (reference sequence). The CDR3 sequence: CAWSTGTSGSRNEQYF. The CDR3 DNA reads as TGTGCCTGGAGTACCGGGACTAGCGGGAGTAGGAACGAGCAGTACTTC.

The rearrangement links TRBV5-4 to TRBJ2-5; TRBD2 aligns across 7 bases. Germline V lookup: CDR1 SGHNT, CDR2 YYREEE (reference sequence). Trimming cost V 0 bases and J 6 bases; bases outside gene matches: 5. There are 14 residues in the CDR3. The DNA of the CDR3 is TGTGCCAGCAGCTTGGGGGAGGGAAGGAAGACCCAGTACTTC. As protein: CASSLGEGRKTQYF.

V gene TRBV7-2 combines with J gene TRBJ1-3; D might be TRBD1 (5 bases). CDR3 length: 14 amino acids. CDR1 SGHTA and CDR2 FQGNSA come from the germline V gene. Trimming stripped 2 bases from V and 7 bases from J, with 12 bases between. CDR3 sequence reads: CASSLSRVLNTIYF. Here the CDR3 DNA reads TGTGCCAGCAGCTTATCCAGGGTTCTCAACACCATATATTTT.

Points on this clone: The junction and the germline gene differ at one end; a read error may be behind it. The rearrangement joins TRBV27 to TRBJ2-7; the D gene is possibly TRBD1 (6 bases). Germline V gene data show CDR1 as MNHEY and CDR2 as SMNVEV (reference sequence). The CDR3 sequence is 11 residues long. CDR3 amino acids: CASSQGTGLHF. In DNA, the CDR3 is TGTGCCAGCAGTCAGGGGACGGGTCTACACTTC.